The following is a T cell receptor beta chain sequence with its context. Its antigen remains unknown. Trimming cost V 1 base and J 4 bases; bases outside gene matches: 16. CDR1 SGHTA and CDR2 FQGTGA come from the germline V gene. The CDR3 has 19 amino acids. The sample is drawn from a study of T cell responses to AZD1222 COVID-19 vaccine. General study results and limits: Mapped onto spike, vaccine-associated CD4 TCRs spanned it and were dominant at 160-218 and 743-854. Mostly white British, mostly female donors; authors suggested clonal diversity may be underestimated.

Data came from immunoSEQ multiplex PCR; TCRdb stores just in-frame clones and leaves some out. The sample lists fewer than 180,000 clones; roughly 94% were seen once. The chain combines TRBV7-3 with TRBJ2-3, with 8 bases fitting TRBD2. Source: peripheral blood, taken on day 0 of AZD1222 vaccination. The TCR comes from an adult in good health. CDR3 bases: TGTGCCAGCAGCTTAATGGGCTCATCGAGCGGGAGAGGCGCAGATACGCAGTATTTT. Protein: CASSLMGSSSGRGADTQYF.